The clone carrying this T cell receptor beta chain appeared a few times. The V and J ends lost 4 bases and 7 bases respectively, with 10 bases between them. CDR3 size: 12 residues. Per germline, CDR1 SEHNR and CDR2 FQNEAQ (reference sequence). The data derive from a study of T-cell reconstitution after alpha-beta-depleted transplantation in children. The library targeted TCRbeta and was prepared with unique molecular identifiers. TCRdb redid the calling of the PCR reads with MiXCR, one entry per CDR3 protein. The sample yields hundreds of thousands of distinct CDR3 sequences, about 9.5% seen once. This TCR derives from a human donor who donated a stem cell graft to a child with acute lymphoblastic leukemia. This specimen was PBMCs from the stem cell graft donor, taken from the stem cell graft. The chain is built from TRBV7-9 and TRBJ1-2, with no clear D. The CDR3, as DNA: TGTGCCAGCAGCTCAAACACGGGTGGCTACACCTTC. Its translation is CASSSNTGGYTF. Based on the CDR3 plus reference TRBV7-9 and TRBJ1-2, the full variable domain is DTGVSQNPRHKITKRGQNVTFRCDPISEHNRLYWYRQTLGQGPEFLTYFQNEAQLEKSRLLSDRFSAERPKGSFSTLEIQRTEQGDSAMYLCASSSNTGGYTFGSGTRLTVV.